These T cell receptor beta chains were read from a single sample in a study of blood T cell repertoires in COVID-19. Profiled with immunoSEQ multiplex PCR; TCRdb holds only in-frame clones, not every one. The data hold approximately 300,000 clones, with roughly 90% observed a single time. The specimen sequenced was peripheral blood. All receptors come from a man aged 18 to 29 with active or convalescent COVID-19. The CDR3 runs from the conserved cysteine through the conserved F or W. The D gene is left open where the match is weak. Size is stated for part of the rows, as once, few or many counts, or as a class when the clone is expanded.

- - TRBJ2-7 TRBV7-9 TGTGCCAGCAGCTCGCCAAGAGGAATTCAGCAGTACTTC CASSSPRGIQQYF
- TRBD2 TRBJ2-3 TRBV5-1 TGCGCCAGCAGCTTGTTTCCCGGCGGGGGGGAAACAGATACGCAGTATTTT CASSLFPGGGETDTQYF
- - TRBJ2-7 TRBV24-1 TGTGCCACCAGTGATTATCGGGACACCCTATTCTACGAGCAGTACTTC CATSDYRDTLFYEQYF
- - TRBJ2-5 TRBV5-6 TGTGCCAGCAGCCTATACAGGGTGGAGACCCAGTACTTC CASSLYRVETQYF
once - TRBJ2-3 TRBV4-1 TGCGCCAGCATCAGGGGAGAGAGGCCTAGCACAGATACGCAGTATTTT CASIRGERPSTDTQYF
- - TRBJ1-2 TRBV11-2 TGTGCCAGCAGCCCAGGCGGTGCGGGGATCAACTATGGCTACACCTTC CASSPGGAGINYGYTF
- - TRBJ2-2 TRBV5-4 TGTGCCAGCCGGCCAGGGAAGACCGGGGAGCTGTTTTTT CASRPGKTGELFF
few TRBD2 TRBJ2-1 TRBV4-1 TGCGCCAGCAGCCAAGAGACTAGCGGGAAATTTAGTGAGCAGTTCTTC CASSQETSGKFSEQFF
- - TRBJ2-5 TRBV29-1 TGCAGCGTTGAAGGCGGGAACGGACATGTATACTTC CSVEGGNGHVYF
- TRBD2 TRBJ2-1 TRBV9 TGTGCCAGCAGCGGGGGAGGGGCCTACGTCAATGAGCAGTTCTTC CASSGGGAYVNEQFF
- - TRBJ1-5 TRBV19 TGTGCCAGTAGTCCGCGGGGGGTAAGCAATCAGCCCCAGCATTTT CASSPRGVSNQPQHF
- - TRBJ1-1 TRBV13 TGTGCCAGCAGCTTGCGTGGTATGGTGTTCACTGAAGCTTTCTTT CASSLRGMVFTEAFF
- - TRBJ1-1 TRBV29-1 TGCAGCGTTTTACCGGGGTCCTCCACTGAAGCTTTCTTT CSVLPGSSTEAFF
once TRBD1 TRBJ1-5 TRBV28 TGTGCCAGCAGTCCGACAGGGAGTCAGCCCCAGCATTTT CASSPTGSQPQHF
- - TRBJ1-4 TRBV9 TGTGCCAGCAGCGCCAACCTACAGGGCAGAGCAACTAATGAAAAACTGTTTTTT CASSANLQGRATNEKLFF
- TRBD1 TRBJ2-5 TRBV5-1 TGCGCCAGCAGATCCGGGACAGGTCAGGGGGAGACCCAGTACTTC CASRSGTGQGETQYF
- - TRBJ1-5 TRBV7-9 TGTGCCAGCAGCTTGGGGCAGGGGATCAGTCAGCCCCAGCATTTT CASSLGQGISQPQHF
- - TRBJ1-6 TRBV18 TGTGCCAGCTCACCACCGTTGACAGTGAATAATTCACCCCTCCACTTT CASSPPLTVNNSPLHF
once - TRBJ1-4 TRBV28 TGTGCCACCGGTAACAGGGTATTGGGTGAAAAACTGTTTTTT CATGNRVLGEKLFF
few TRBD1 TRBJ1-1 TRBV6-5 TGTGCCAGCAGTTACTCAGGGACAGTGAACACTGAAGCTTTCTTT CASSYSGTVNTEAFF
- TRBD1 TRBJ2-2 TRBV28 TGTGCCAGCAGACCGACAGGGTCGGAACTGGAAGGCGGGGAGCTGTTTTTT CASRPTGSELEGGELFF
- - TRBJ1-6 TRBV28 TGTGCCAGCAGTAAATACAGGAGCTCCTATAATTCACCCCTCCACTTT CASSKYRSSYNSPLHF
- TRBD1 TRBJ2-5 TRBV4-1 TGCGCCAGCAGCCAAGAAGCCAGGGGGGAGACCCAGTACTTC CASSQEARGETQYF
- TRBD1 TRBJ1-2 TRBV5-1 TGCGCCAGCAGCTTTTCAGGGGGCTTGGATGGCTACACCTTC CASSFSGGLDGYTF
- - TRBJ2-7 TRBV29-1 TGCAGCGTTGAAGTCCCTAGCAGCTCCTACGAGCAGTACTTC CSVEVPSSSYEQYF
- - TRBJ2-6 TRBV4-1 TGCGCCAGCAGCCAAGATCTGGGGAGCTCTGGGGCCAACGTCCTGACTTTC CASSQDLGSSGANVLTF
- TRBD2 TRBJ2-7 TRBV6-1 TGTGCCAGCAGTGAGTTAGCGGGAGGTATCTACGAGCAGTACTTC CASSELAGGIYEQYF
- TRBD2 TRBJ2-7 TRBV24-1 TGTGCCACCAGTGATTTCAACCTAGCGGGTACCTACGAGCAGTACTTC CATSDFNLAGTYEQYF
- - TRBJ2-5 TRBV6-5 TGTGCCAGCAGTTACACCAACAGCTTAACCCAGTACTTC CASSYTNSLTQYF
- - TRBJ1-5 TRBV27 TGTGCCAGCAGTTCGGGTAATAGCAATCAGCCCCAGCATTTT CASSSGNSNQPQHF
- - TRBJ1-3 TRBV12-1 TGTGCCAGCAGCTTTGGGGCCGGCCCCGCGGGTGGAAACACCATATATTTT CASSFGAGPAGGNTIYF
- - TRBJ2-1 TRBV5-1 TGCGCCAGCAGTTCGACAGATGACAATGAGCAGTTCTTC CASSSTDDNEQFF
- TRBD2 TRBJ2-7 TRBV7-2 TGTGCCAGCAGTCTTCTACTAGCGGGAGTGGGTGAGCAGTACTTC CASSLLLAGVGEQYF
- - TRBJ1-5 TRBV28 TGTGCCAGCAGTTTACTGGGGGCGAGCCTCAATCAGCCCCAGCATTTT CASSLLGASLNQPQHF
once - TRBJ1-6 TRBV6-5 TGTGCCAGCAGCGACCGGGTTTCGAATTCACCCCTCCACTTT CASSDRVSNSPLHF
- TRBD1 TRBJ2-3 TRBV18 TGTGCCAGCTCACCAGGACAGGGCTTAGATACGCAGTATTTT CASSPGQGLDTQYF
- TRBD1 TRBJ1-6 TRBV4-3 TGCGCCAGCAGCCAGACAGGGAGCTCCTATAATTCACCCCTCCACTTT CASSQTGSSYNSPLHF
once TRBD1 TRBJ2-5 TRBV25-1 TGTGCCAGCAGTGACACCCAGGGGGCAGGGGAGACCCAGTACTTC CASSDTQGAGETQYF
few - TRBJ1-3 TRBV28 TGTGCCAGCAGTTTATCTCAGGGGTTCTCTGGAAACACCATATATTTT CASSLSQGFSGNTIYF
- TRBD1 TRBJ1-2 TRBV28 TGTGCCAGCAGTCCACAGGGGTACTATGGCTACACCTTC CASSPQGYYGYTF